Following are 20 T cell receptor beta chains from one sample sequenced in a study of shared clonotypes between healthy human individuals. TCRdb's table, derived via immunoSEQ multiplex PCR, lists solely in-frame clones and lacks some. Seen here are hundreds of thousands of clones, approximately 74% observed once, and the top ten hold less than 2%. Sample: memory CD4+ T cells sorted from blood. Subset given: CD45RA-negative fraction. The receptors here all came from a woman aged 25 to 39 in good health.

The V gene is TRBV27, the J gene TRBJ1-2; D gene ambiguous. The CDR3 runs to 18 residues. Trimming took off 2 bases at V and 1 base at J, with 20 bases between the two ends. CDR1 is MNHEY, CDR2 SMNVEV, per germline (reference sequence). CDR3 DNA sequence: TGTGCCAGCAGTTTAAGGGTTGCGGGAAGAAATGTTAACTATGGCTACACCTTC. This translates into CASSLRVAGRNVNYGYTF.

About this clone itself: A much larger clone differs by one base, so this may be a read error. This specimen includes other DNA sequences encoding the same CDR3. CDR3 DNA: TGTGCCACCAGCAAGGGACAGGGGTCGAACGAGCAGTACTTC. It specifies CATSKGQGSNEQYF. This chain links TRBV15 with TRBJ2-7; 10 bases map to TRBD1. CDR1 and CDR2 (germline): LNHNV, YYDKDF (reference sequence). The CDR3 has 14 residues. Trimming cost V 4 bases and J 5 bases; bases outside gene matches: 5.

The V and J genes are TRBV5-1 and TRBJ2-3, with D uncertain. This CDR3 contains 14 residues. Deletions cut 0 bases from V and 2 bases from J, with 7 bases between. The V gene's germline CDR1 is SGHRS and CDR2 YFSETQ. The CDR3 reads CASSLDPITDTQYF. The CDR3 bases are TGCGCCAGCAGCTTGGACCCCATCACAGATACGCAGTATTTT.

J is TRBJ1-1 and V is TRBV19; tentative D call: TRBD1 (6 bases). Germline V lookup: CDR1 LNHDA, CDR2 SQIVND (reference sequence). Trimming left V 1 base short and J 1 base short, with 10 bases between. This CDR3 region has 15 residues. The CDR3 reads CASSIVGQPNTEAFF. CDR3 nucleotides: TGTGCCAGTAGTATAGTTGGACAGCCGAACACTGAAGCTTTCTTT. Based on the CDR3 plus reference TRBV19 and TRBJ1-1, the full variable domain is DGGITQSPKYLFRKEGQNVTLSCEQNLNHDAMYWYRQDPGQGLRLIYYSQIVNDFQKGDIAEGYSVSREKKESFPLTVTSAQKNPTAFYLCASSIVGQPNTEAFFGQGTRLTVV.

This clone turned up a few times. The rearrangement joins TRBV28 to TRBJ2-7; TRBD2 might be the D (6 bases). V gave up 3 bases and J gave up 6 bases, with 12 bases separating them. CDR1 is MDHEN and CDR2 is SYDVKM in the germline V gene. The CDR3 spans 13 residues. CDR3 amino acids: CASSFMSGGEQYF. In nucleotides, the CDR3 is TGTGCCAGCAGTTTTATGTCCGGGGGCGAGCAGTACTTC.

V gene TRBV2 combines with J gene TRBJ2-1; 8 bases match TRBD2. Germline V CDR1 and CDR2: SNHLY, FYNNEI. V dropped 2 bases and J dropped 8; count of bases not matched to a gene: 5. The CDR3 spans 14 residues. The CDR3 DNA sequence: TGTGCCAGCAGTGAAAGCGGGAGAGGGGATGAGCAGTTCTTC. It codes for CASSESGRGDEQFF. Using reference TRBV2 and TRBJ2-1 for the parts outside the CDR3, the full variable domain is EPEVTQTPSHQVTQMGQEVILRCVPISNHLYFYWYRQILGQKVEFLVSFYNNEISEKSEIFDDQFSVERPDGSNFTLKIRSTKLEDSAMYFCASSESGRGDEQFFGPGTRLTVL.

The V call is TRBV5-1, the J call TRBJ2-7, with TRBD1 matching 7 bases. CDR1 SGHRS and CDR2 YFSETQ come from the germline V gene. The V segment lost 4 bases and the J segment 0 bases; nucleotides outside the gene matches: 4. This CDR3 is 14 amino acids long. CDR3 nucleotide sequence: TGCGCCAGCAGCGACCGGGACAGCTCCTACGAGCAGTACTTC. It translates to CASSDRDSSYEQYF.

The CDR3 loop is CASSLGTQGGEQYF. CDR3 coding DNA: TGCGCCAGCAGCTTAGGTACTCAGGGCGGCGAGCAGTACTTC. This chain uses TRBV5-1 with TRBJ2-7; D is possibly TRBD1 (5 bases). The length of the CDR3 is 14 residues. Germline CDR1 and CDR2: SGHRS and YFSETQ. The V end lost 2 bases, the J end lost 6 bases, and 15 bases lay between the germline ends. The full variable domain, in which reference TRBV5-1 and TRBJ2-7 provide the parts outside the CDR3, is KAGVTQTPRYLIKTRGQQVTLSCSPISGHRSVSWYQQTPGQGLQFLFEYFSETQRNKGNFPGRFSGRQFSNSRSEMNVSTLELGDSALYLCASSLGTQGGEQYFGPGTRLTVT.

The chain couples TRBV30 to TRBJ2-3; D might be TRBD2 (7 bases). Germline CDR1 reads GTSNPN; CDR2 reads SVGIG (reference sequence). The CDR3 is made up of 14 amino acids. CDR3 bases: TGTGCGGGGACCCCGGGGGGCTCCACAGATACGCAGTATTTT. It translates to CAGTPGGSTDTQYF. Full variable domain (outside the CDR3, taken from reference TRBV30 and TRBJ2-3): SQTIHQWPATLVQPVGSPLSLECTVEGTSNPNLYWYRQAAGRGLQLLFYSVGIGQISSEVPQNLSASRPQDRQFILSSKKLLLSDSGFYLCAGTPGGSTDTQYFGPGTRLTVL.

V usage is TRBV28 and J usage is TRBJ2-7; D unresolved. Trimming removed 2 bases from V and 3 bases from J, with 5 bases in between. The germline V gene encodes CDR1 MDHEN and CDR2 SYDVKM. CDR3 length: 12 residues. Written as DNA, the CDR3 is TGTGCCAGCAGTTTAGGCTACTACGAGCAGTACTTC. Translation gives CASSLGYYEQYF.

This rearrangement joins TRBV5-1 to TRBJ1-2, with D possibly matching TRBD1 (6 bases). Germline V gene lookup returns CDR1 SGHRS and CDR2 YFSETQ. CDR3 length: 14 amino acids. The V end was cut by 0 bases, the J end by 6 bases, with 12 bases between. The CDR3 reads CASSLGNDRNGYTF. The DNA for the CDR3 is TGCGCCAGCAGCTTGGGGAACGACAGGAATGGCTACACCTTC.

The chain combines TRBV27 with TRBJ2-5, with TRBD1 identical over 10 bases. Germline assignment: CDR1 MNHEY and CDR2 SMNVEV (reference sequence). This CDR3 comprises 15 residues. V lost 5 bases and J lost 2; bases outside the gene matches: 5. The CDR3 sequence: CASSRRTGGQETQYF. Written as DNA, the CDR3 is TGTGCCAGCAGTCGTCGGACAGGGGGTCAAGAGACCCAGTACTTC.

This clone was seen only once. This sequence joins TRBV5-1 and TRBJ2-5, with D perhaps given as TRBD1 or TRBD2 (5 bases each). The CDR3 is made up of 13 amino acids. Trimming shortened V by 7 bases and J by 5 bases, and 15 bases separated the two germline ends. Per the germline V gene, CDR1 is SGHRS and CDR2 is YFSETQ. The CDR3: CASGTGGGETQYF. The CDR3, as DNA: TGCGCCAGCGGGACGGGCGGCGGTGAGACCCAGTACTTC. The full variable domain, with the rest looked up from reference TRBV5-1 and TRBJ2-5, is KAGVTQTPRYLIKTRGQQVTLSCSPISGHRSVSWYQQTPGQGLQFLFEYFSETQRNKGNFPGRFSGRQFSNSRSEMNVSTLELGDSALYLCASGTGGGETQYFGPGTRLLVL.

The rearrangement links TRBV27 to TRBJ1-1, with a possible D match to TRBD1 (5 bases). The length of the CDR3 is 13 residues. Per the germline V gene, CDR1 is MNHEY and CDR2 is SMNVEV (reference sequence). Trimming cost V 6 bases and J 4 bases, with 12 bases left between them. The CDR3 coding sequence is TGTGCCAGCAGCCCGGGGGGAGGCACTGAAGCTTTCTTT. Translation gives CASSPGGGTEAFF.

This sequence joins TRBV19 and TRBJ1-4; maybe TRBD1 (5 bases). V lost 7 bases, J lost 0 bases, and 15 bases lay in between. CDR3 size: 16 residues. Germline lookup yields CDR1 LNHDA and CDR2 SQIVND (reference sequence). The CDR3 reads CASTLTQAATNEKLFF. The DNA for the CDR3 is TGTGCCAGTACCTTAACACAGGCCGCAACTAATGAAAAACTGTTTTTT.

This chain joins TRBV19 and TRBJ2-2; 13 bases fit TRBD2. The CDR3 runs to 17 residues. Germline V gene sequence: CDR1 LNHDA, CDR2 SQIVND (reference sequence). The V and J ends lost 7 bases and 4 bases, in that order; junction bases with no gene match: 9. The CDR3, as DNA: TGTGCCAGTAACCCCGGACTAGCGGGAGTGGTCACCGGGGAGCTGTTTTTT. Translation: CASNPGLAGVVTGELFF.

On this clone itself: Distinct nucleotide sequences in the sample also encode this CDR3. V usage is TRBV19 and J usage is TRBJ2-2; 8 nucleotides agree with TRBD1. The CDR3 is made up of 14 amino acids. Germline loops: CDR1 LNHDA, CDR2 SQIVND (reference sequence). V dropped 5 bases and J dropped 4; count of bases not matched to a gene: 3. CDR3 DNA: TGTGCCAGTAGTGACAGGGGAGGCACCGGGGAGCTGTTTTTT. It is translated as CASSDRGGTGELFF.

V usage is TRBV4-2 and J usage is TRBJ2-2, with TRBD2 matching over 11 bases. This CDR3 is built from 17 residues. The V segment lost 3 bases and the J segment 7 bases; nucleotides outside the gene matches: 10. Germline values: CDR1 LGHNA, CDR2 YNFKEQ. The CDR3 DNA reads TGTGCCAGCAGCCATACCACCGGACTAGCGGGCAGCGGGGAGCTGTTTTTT. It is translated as CASSHTTGLAGSGELFF.

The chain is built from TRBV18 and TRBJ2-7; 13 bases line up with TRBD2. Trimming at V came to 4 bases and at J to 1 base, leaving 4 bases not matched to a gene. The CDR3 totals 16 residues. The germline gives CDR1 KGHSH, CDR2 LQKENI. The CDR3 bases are TGTGCCAGCTCACGGACTAGCGGGAGCTCTTCCTACGAGCAGTACTTC. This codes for CASSRTSGSSSYEQYF.

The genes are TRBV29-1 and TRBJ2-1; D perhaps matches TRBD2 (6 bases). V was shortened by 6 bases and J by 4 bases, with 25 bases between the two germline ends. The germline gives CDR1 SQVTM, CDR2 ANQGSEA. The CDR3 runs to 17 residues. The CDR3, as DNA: TGCAGCGTGGCGCGGGATTACTATGGCGGGGATTACAATGAGCAGTTCTTC. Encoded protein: CSVARDYYGGDYNEQFF.